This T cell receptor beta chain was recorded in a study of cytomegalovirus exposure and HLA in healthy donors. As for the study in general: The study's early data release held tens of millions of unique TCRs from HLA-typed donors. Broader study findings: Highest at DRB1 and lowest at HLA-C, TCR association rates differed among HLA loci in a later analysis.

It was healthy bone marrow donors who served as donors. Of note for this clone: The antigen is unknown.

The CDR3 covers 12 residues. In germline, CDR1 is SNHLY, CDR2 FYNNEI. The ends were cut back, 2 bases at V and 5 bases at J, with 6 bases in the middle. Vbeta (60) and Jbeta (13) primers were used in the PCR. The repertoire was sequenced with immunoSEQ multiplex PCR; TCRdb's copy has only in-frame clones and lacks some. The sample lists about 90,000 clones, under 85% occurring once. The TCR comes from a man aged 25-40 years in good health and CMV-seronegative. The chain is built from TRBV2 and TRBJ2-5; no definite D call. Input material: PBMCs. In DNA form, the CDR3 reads TGTGCCAGCAGTGAACAATTGGAGACCCAGTACTTC. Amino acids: CASSEQLETQYF.